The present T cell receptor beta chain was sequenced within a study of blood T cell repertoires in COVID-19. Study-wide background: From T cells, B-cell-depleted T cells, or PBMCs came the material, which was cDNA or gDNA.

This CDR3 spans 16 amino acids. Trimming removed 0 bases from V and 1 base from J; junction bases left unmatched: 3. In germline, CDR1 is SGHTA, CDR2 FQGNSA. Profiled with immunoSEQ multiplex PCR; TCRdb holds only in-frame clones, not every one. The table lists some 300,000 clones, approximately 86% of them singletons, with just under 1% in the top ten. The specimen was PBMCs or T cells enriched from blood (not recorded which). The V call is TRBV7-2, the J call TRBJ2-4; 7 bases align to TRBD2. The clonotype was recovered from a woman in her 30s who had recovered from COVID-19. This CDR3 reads CASSLASGKAKNIQYF. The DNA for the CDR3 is TGTGCCAGCAGCTTAGCCAGCGGGAAGGCCAAAAACATTCAGTACTTC.